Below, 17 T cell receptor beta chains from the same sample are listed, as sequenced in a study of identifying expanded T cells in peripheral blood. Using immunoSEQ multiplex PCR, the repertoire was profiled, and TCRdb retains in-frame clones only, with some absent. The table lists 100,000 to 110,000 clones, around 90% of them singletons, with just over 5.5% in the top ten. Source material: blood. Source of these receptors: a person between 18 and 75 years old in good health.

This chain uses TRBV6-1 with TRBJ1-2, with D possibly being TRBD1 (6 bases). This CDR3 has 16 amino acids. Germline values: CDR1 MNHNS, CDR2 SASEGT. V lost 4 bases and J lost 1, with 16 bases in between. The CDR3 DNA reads TGTGCCAGCAGTGTAGACCGGGACACAATTAACTATGGCTACACCTTC. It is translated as CASSVDRDTINYGYTF.

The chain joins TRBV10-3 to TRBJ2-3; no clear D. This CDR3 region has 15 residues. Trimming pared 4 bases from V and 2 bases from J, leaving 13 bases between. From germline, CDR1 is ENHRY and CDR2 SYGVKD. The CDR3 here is CAISAFGGSTDTQYF. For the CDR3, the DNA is TGTGCCATCAGTGCTTTTGGCGGTTCCACAGATACGCAGTATTTT.

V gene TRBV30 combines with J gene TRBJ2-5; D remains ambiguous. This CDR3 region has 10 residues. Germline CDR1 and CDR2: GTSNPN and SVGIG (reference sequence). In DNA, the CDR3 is TGTGCAGTGGCCTCGGAGACCCAGTACTTC. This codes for CAVASETQYF.

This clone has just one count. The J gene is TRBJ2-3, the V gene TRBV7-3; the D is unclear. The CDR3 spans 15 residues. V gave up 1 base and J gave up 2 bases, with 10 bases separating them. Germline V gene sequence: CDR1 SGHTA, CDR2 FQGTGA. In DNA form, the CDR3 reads TGTGCCAGCAGCTTAAAGGCCAGTAACACAGATACGCAGTATTTT. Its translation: CASSLKASNTDTQYF.

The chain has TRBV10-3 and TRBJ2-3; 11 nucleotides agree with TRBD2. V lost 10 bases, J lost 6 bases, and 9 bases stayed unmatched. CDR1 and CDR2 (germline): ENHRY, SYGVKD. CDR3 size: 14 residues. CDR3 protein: CATNLAGGLDTQYF. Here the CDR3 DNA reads TGTGCCACCAACCTAGCGGGGGGTCTTGATACGCAGTATTTT.

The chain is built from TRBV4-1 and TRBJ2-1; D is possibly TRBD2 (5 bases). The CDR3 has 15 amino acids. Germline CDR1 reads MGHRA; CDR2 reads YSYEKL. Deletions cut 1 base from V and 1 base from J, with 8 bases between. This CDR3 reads CASSQGTVSYNEQFF. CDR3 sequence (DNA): TGCGCCAGCAGCCAAGGGACTGTATCCTACAATGAGCAGTTCTTC.

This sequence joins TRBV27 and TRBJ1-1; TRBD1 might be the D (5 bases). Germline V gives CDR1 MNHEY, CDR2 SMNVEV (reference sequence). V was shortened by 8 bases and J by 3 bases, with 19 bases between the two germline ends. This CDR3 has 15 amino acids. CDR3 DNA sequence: TGTGCCAGCTCCCGTGATTGGAAAGGGGACACTGAAGCTTTCTTT. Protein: CASSRDWKGDTEAFF.

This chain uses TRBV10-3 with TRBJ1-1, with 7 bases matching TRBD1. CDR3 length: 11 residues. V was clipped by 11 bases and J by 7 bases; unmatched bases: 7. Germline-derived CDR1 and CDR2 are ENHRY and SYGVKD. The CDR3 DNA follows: TGTGCCGCAACCGGGACAGATGAAGCTTTCTTT. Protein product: CAATGTDEAFF.

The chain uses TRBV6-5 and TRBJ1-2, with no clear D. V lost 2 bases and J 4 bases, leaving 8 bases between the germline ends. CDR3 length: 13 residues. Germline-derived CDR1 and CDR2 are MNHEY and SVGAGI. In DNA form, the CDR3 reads TGTGCCAGCAGTTACAGGTCTTCCTATGGCTACACCTTC. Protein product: CASSYRSSYGYTF.

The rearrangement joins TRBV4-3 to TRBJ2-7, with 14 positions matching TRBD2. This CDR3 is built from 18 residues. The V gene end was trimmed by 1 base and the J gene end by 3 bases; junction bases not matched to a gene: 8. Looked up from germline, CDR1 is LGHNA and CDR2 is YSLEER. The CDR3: CASSQAGTSGRRGYEQYF. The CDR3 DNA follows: TGCGCCAGCAGCCAAGCCGGGACTAGCGGGAGAAGGGGCTACGAGCAGTACTTC.

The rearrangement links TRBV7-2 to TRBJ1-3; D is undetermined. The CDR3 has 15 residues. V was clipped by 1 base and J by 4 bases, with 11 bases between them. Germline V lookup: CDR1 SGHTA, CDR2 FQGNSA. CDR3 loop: CASSLGGLYGNTIYF. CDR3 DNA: TGTGCCAGCAGCTTAGGCGGCCTTTACGGAAACACCATATATTTT.

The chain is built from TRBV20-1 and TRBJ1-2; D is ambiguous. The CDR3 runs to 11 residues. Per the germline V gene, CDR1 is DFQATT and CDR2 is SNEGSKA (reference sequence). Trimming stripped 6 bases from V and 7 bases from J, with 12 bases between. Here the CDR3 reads CSAGLSGGYTF. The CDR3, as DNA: TGCAGTGCAGGGCTCTCGGGTGGCTACACCTTC.

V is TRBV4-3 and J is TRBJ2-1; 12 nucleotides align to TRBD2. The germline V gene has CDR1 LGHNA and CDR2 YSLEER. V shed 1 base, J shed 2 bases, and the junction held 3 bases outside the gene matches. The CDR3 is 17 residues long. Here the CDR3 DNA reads TGCGCCAGCAGCCAAGGACTAGCGGGGGCCCCCTACAATGAGCAGTTCTTC. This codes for CASSQGLAGAPYNEQFF.

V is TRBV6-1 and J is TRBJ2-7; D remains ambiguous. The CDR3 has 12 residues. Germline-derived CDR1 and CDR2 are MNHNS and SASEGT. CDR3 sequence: CVALGNSYEQYF. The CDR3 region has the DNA TGTGTCGCGCTGGGAAACTCCTACGAGCAGTACTTC.

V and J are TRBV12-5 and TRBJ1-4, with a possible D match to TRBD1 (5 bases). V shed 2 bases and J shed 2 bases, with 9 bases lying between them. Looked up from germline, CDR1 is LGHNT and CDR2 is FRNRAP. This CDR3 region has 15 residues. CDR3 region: CASGLSGLTNEKLFF. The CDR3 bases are TGTGCTAGTGGTTTGTCGGGGCTGACTAATGAAAAACTGTTTTTT.

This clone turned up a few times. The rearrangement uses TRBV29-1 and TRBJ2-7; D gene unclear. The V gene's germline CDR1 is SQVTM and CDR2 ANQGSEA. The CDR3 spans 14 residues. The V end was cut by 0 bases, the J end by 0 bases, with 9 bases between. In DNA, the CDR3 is TGCAGCGTTGAAGAGACCCGGAGCTCCTACGAGCAGTACTTC. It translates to CSVEETRSSYEQYF.

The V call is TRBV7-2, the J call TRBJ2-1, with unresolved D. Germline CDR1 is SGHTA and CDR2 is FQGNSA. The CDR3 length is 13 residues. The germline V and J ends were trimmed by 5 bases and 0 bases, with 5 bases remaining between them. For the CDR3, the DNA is TGTGCCAGCAGCCCCCGCTCCTACAATGAGCAGTTCTTC. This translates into CASSPRSYNEQFF. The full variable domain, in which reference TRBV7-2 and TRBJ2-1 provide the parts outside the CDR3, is GAGVSQSPSNKVTEKGKDVELRCDPISGHTALYWYRQSLGQGLEFLIYFQGNSAPDKSGLPSDRFSAERTGGSVSTLTIQRTQQEDSAVYLCASSPRSYNEQFFGPGTRLTVL.